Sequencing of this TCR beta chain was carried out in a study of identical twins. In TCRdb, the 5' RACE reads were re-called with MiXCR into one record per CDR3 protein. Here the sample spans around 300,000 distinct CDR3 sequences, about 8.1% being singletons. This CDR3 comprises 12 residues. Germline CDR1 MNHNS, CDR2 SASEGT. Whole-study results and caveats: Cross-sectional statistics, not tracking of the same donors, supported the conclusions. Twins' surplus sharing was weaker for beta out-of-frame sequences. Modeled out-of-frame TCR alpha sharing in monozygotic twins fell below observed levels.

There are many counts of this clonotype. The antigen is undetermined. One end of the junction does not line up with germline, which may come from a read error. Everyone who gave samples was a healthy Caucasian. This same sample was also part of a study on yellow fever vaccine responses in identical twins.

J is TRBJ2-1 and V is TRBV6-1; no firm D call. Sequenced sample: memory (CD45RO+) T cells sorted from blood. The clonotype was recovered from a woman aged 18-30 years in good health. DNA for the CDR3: TGTGCCAGCAGTGGGTCTTACACTGAGCAGTTCTTC. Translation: CASSGSYTEQFF.